The 11 T cell receptor beta chains below come from one sample, sequenced in a study of regulatory T cells in long-lasting Graves disease. The sample's time point: newly diagnosed GD, antithyroid drugs for less than 3 months. Construction of the TCR library relied on RNA isolated from PBMCs. Arm-PCR of CDR3 regions with iRepertoire HTBI primers generated TCR beta libraries. TCRdb reanalysed the multiplex PCR reads using MiXCR and keeps one entry per CDR3 protein. The sample contains roughly 500,000 distinct CDR3 sequences, approximately 12% of which appear only once. The same specimen was also included in a second study, on T cells in Graves' hyperthyroidism and ophthalmopathy.

Here the sequenced sample was peripheral blood mononuclear cells (PBMCs), taken at new diagnosis, from a patient treated with antithyroid drugs. These receptor sequences come from a woman in her 30s with Graves disease.

This clonotype has ten or more counts. The chain recombines TRBV28 with TRBJ1-5; D unresolved. Trimming shortened V by 6 bases and J by 0 bases, and 6 bases separated the two germline ends. CDR1 MDHEN and CDR2 SYDVKM come from the germline V gene. The CDR3 has 13 amino acids. CDR3 sequence reads: CASRPPSNQPQHF. As DNA, the CDR3 is TGTGCCAGCAGACCACCTAGCAATCAGCCCCAGCATTTT.

The table lists this clonotype with many counts. CDR3 DNA: TGTGCCAGCAGTGGGGGACTGAGCACAGATACGCAGTATTTT. Translation gives CASSGGLSTDTQYF. V usage is TRBV2 and J usage is TRBJ2-3, with a tentative D call TRBD2 (6 bases). Trimming took 4 bases from V and 0 from J, leaving 8 bases between them. This CDR3 comprises 14 residues. Germline CDR1 is SNHLY and CDR2 is FYNNEI.

V gene TRBV9 combines with J gene TRBJ2-1; D perhaps matches TRBD2 (6 bases). Per the germline V gene, CDR1 is SGDLS and CDR2 is YYNGEE. Trimming shortened V by 0 bases and J by 4 bases, and 11 bases separated the two germline ends. The CDR3 is 15 amino acids. The CDR3 region has the DNA TGTGCCAGCAGCGTAGGCGGGGCTGGATACAATGAGCAGTTCTTC. Encoded protein: CASSVGGAGYNEQFF.

The V and J genes are TRBV4-1 and TRBJ1-2, with 9 bases identical to TRBD1. This CDR3 is built from 14 residues. Unmatched junction bases numbered 11, after V lost 2 bases and J lost 13 bases. CDR1 and CDR2 from the germline V gene are MGHRA and YSYEKL. In DNA, the CDR3 is TGCGCCAGCAGCCAACCCGGGACAGGGAAGGGGCGCACCTTC. Its protein product is CASSQPGTGKGRTF.

In this sample, this clonotype turned up many times. This chain links TRBV20-1 with TRBJ2-3, with D tentatively TRBD1 (5 bases). Germline V gene data show CDR1 as DFQATT and CDR2 as SNEGSKA (reference sequence). CDR3 length: 13 residues. Trimming left V 6 bases short and J 10 bases short, with 20 bases between. CDR3 in amino acids: CSAPKGPGRSQYF. The CDR3 DNA reads as TGCAGTGCCCCGAAGGGTCCAGGGCGGTCGCAGTATTTT.

The gene calls are TRBV19 and TRBJ1-5; tentative D call: TRBD1 (6 bases). Germline CDR1 is LNHDA and CDR2 is SQIVND (reference sequence). CDR3 size: 17 residues. V shed 8 bases and J shed 0 bases, with 20 bases lying between them. The CDR3 protein is CASSGTWGPLSNQPQHF. The CDR3 coding sequence is TGTGCCAGTTCCGGGACATGGGGCCCCCTTAGCAATCAGCCCCAGCATTTT.

As concerns this clonotype: A far larger clone lies a single base away; this is likely a read error. This sequence joins TRBV12-3 or TRBV12-4 and TRBJ2-3, with a tentative D call TRBD1 (6 bases). V was trimmed by 7 bases and J by 6 bases, leaving 17 bases between them. This CDR3 has 14 residues. The CDR3 DNA reads as TGTGCCAGCACCGTCGACAGGAAGGTCGATACGCAGTATTTT. It translates to CASTVDRKVDTQYF.

The sample holds many counts of this clonotype. This chain joins TRBV4-3 and TRBJ2-5; 8 bases fit TRBD2. The CDR3 is made up of 15 amino acids. Germline assignment: CDR1 LGHNA and CDR2 YSLEER. V trimming: 4 bases; J trimming: 4 bases; junction bases outside the gene matches: 8. CDR3 bases: TGCGCCAGCAGCCGTAGCGGGACGGGAAGAGAGACCCAGTACTTC. Its protein is CASSRSGTGRETQYF.

This chain uses TRBV6-1 with TRBJ2-1; TRBD2 matches at 9 bases. V dropped 2 bases and J dropped 8; count of bases not matched to a gene: 7. The CDR3 totals 15 residues. CDR1 and CDR2 (germline): MNHNS, SASEGT. The CDR3 DNA reads TGTGCCAGCAGTGAACTGGCGGGAGGGCCCCATGAGCAGTTCTTC. Translated, it gives CASSELAGGPHEQFF.

This clonotype was counted a few times. This rearrangement joins TRBV19 to TRBJ2-4; D tentatively fits TRBD1 or TRBD2 (6 bases each). The CDR3 is made up of 16 amino acids. The germline V gene has CDR1 LNHDA and CDR2 SQIVND (reference sequence). V was clipped by 3 bases and J by 0 bases, with 12 bases between them. The CDR3: CASSIRGGLAKNIQYF. The CDR3 coding sequence is TGTGCCAGTAGTATTAGAGGGGGGCTAGCCAAAAACATTCAGTACTTC.

This clonotype has a count of ten or more. The chain carries TRBV24-1 and TRBJ1-2; D is possibly TRBD1 (6 bases). Germline-derived CDR1 and CDR2 are KGHDR and SFDVKD. V was clipped by 5 bases and J by 0 bases, with 21 bases between them. The CDR3 is 18 residues long. CDR3: CATSGSGQSGAPNYGYTF. In nucleotides, the CDR3 is TGTGCCACCAGTGGTTCAGGACAGAGTGGAGCTCCTAACTATGGCTACACCTTC.